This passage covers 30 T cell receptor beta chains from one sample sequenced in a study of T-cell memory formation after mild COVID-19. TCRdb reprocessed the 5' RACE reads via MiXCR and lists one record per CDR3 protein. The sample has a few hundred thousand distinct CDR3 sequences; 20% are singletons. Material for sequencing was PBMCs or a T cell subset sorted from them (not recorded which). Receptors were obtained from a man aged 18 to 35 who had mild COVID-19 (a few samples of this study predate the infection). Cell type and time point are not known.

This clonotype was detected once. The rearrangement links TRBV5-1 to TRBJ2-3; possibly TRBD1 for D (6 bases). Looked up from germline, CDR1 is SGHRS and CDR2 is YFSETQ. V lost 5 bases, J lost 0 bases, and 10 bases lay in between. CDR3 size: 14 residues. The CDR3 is CASRDSLSTDTQYF. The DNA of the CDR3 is TGCGCCAGCAGGGACAGCCTTAGCACAGATACGCAGTATTTT.

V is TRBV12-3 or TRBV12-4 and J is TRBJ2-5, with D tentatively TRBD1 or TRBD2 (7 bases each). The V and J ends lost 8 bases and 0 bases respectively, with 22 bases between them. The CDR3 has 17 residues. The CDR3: CASQGGNSKLNQETQYF. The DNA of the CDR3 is TGTGCCAGCCAGGGGGGGAACAGCAAACTTAACCAAGAGACCCAGTACTTC.

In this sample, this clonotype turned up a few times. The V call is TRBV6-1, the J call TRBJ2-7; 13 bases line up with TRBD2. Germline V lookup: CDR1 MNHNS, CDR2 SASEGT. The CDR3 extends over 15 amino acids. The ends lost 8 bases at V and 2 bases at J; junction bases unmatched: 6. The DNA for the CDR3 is TGTGCCAGCTTAGGGACTAGCGGGGACGCCTACGAGCAGTACTTC. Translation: CASLGTSGDAYEQYF.

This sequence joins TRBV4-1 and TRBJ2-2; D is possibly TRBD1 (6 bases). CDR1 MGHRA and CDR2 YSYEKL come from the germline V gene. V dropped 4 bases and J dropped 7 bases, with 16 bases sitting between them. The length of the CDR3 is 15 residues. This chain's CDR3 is CASSPRQGLGGELFF. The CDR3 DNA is TGCGCCAGCAGCCCGCGTCAGGGGCTTGGCGGGGAGCTGTTTTTT.

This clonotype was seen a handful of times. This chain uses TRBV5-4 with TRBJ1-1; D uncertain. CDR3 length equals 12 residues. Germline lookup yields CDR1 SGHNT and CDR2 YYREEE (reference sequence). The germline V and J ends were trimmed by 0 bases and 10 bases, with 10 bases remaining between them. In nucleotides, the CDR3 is TGTGCCAGCAGCTTGGCGGGGAGTACAGCTTTCTTT. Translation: CASSLAGSTAFF.

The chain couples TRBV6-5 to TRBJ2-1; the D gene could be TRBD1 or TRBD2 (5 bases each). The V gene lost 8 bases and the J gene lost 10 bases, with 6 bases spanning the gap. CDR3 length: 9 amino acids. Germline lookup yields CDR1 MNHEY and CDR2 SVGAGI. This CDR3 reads CASGTEQFF. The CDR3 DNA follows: TGTGCCAGCGGGACGGAGCAGTTCTTC.

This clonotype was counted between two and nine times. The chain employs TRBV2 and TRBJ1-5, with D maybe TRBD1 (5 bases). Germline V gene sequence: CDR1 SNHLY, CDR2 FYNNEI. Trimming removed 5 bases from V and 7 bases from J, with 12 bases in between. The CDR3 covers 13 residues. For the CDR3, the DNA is TGTGCCAGCAGTTCCAGGGAGGTGCAGCCCCAGCATTTT. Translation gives CASSSREVQPQHF.

CDR3 DNA sequence: TGCAGTGCTGCTAGCTCCTCTGGGGAGCAGTACGTC. Protein product: CSAASSSGEQYV. The chain links TRBV20-1 to TRBJ2-7, with D perhaps TRBD2 (5 bases). The CDR3 totals 12 residues. CDR1 and CDR2 (germline): DFQATT, SNEGSKA (reference sequence). V was cut by 5 bases and J by 7 bases, with 15 bases left in between.

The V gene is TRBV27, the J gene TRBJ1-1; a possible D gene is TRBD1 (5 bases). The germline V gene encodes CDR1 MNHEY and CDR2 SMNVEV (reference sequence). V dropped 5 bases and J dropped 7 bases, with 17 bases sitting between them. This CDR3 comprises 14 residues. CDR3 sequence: CASSARSWGVEAFF. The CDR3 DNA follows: TGTGCCAGCAGTGCCCGTAGCTGGGGGGTTGAAGCTTTCTTT.

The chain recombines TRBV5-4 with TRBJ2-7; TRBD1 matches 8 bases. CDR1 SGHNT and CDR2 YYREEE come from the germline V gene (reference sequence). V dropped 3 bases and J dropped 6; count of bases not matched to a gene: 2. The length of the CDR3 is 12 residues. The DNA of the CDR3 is TGTGCCAGCAGCTCTGACAGGGGCGAGCAGTACTTC. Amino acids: CASSSDRGEQYF.

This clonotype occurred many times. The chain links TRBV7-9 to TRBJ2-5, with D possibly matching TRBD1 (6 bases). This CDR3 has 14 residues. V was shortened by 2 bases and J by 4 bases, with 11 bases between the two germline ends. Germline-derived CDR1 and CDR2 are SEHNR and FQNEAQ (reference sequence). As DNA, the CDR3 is TGTGCCAGCAGCTTACTTGGCAGGGGAGAGACCCAGTACTTC. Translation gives CASSLLGRGETQYF. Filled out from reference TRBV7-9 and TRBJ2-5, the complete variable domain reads DTGVSQNPRHKITKRGQNVTFRCDPISEHNRLYWYRQTLGQGPEFLTYFQNEAQLEKSRLLSDRFSAERPKGSFSTLEIQRTEQGDSAMYLCASSLLGRGETQYFGPGTRLLVL.

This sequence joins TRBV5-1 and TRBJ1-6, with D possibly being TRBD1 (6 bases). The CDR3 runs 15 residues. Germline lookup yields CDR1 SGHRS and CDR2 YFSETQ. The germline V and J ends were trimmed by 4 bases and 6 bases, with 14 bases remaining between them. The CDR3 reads CASSPTQGSNSPLHF. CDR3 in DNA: TGCGCCAGCAGCCCCACACAGGGATCTAATTCACCCCTCCACTTT. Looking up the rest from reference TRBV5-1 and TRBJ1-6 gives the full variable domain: KAGVTQTPRYLIKTRGQQVTLSCSPISGHRSVSWYQQTPGQGLQFLFEYFSETQRNKGNFPGRFSGRQFSNSRSEMNVSTLELGDSALYLCASSPTQGSNSPLHFGNGTRLTVT.

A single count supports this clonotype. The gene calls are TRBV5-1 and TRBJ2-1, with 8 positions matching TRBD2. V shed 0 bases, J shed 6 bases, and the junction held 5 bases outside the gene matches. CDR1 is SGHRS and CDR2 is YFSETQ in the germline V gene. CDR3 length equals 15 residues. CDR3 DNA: TGCGCCAGCAGCTTGGGGACTAGCCACGGCAATGAGCAGTTCTTC. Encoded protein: CASSLGTSHGNEQFF.

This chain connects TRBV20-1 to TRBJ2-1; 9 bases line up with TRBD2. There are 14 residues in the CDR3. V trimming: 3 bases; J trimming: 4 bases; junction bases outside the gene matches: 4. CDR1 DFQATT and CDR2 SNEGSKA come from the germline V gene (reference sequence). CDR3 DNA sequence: TGCAGTGCTAGGGAGCGGGGGGTATACAATGAGCAGTTCTTC. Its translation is CSARERGVYNEQFF.

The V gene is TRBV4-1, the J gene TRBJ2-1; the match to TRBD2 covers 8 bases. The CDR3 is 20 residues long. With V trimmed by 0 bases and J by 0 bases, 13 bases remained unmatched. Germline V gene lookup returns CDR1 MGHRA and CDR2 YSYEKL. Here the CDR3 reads CASSQEVSRGALSSYNEQFF. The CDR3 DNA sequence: TGCGCCAGCAGCCAAGAGGTTTCGCGGGGGGCTTTGAGCTCCTACAATGAGCAGTTCTTC.

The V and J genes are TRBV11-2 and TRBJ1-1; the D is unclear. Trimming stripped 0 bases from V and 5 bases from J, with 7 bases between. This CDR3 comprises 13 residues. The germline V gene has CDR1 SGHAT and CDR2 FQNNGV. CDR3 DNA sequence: TGTGCCAGCAGCTTAGATTGGGGTACTGAAGCTTTCTTT. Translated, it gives CASSLDWGTEAFF. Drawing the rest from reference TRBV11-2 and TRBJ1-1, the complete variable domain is EAGVAQSPRYKIIEKRQSVAFWCNPISGHATLYWYQQILGQGPKLLIQFQNNGVVDDSQLPKDRFSAERLKGVDSTLKIQPAKLEDSAVYLCASSLDWGTEAFFGQGTRLTVV.

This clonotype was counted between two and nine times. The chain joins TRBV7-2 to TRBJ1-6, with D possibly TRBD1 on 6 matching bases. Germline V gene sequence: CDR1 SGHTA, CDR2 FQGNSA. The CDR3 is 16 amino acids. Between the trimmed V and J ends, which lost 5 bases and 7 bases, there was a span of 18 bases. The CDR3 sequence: CASSPIFWTENSPLHF. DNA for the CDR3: TGTGCCAGCAGCCCCATCTTCTGGACAGAGAATTCACCCCTCCACTTT. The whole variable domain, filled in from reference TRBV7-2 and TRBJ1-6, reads GAGVSQSPSNKVTEKGKDVELRCDPISGHTALYWYRQSLGQGLEFLIYFQGNSAPDKSGLPSDRFSAERTGGSVSTLTIQRTQQEDSAVYLCASSPIFWTENSPLHFGNGTRLTVT.

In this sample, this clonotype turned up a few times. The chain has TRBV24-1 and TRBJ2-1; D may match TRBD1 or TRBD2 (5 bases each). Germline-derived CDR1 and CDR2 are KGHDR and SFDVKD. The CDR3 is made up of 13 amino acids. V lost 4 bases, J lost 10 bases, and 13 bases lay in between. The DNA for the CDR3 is TGTGCCACCAGTGACGCCGGGACCCCGGAGCAGTTCTTC. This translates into CATSDAGTPEQFF.

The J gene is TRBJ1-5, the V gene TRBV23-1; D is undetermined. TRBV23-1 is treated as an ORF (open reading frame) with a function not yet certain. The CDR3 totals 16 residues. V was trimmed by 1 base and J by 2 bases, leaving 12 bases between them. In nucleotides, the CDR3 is TGCGCCAGCAGTCAATGCCGCCCTGGTGGCAATCAGCCCCAGCATTTT. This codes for CASSQCRPGGNQPQHF.

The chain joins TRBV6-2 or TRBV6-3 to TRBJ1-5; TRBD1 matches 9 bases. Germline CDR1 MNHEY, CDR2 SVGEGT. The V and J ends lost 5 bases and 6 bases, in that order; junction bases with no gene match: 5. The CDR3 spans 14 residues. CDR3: CASSTTGGGQPQHF. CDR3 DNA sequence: TGTGCCAGCAGTACCACAGGGGGCGGTCAGCCCCAGCATTTT.

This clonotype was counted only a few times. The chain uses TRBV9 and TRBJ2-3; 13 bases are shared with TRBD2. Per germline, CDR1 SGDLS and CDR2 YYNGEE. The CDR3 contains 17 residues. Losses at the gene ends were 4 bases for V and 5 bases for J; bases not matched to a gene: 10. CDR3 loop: CASSPRTSGGSGDTQYF. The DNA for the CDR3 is TGTGCCAGCAGCCCGCGGACTAGCGGGGGCTCGGGAGATACGCAGTATTTT.

The CDR3 loop is CASSFKSTEAFF. The CDR3 DNA is TGTGCCAGCAGTTTTAAGAGCACTGAAGCTTTCTTT. This chain connects TRBV12-3 or TRBV12-4 to TRBJ1-1, with D unresolved. The CDR3 has 12 amino acids. Trimming left V 3 bases short and J 4 bases short, with 6 bases between.

CDR3 in amino acids: CASSFDSLGEQYV. In DNA form, the CDR3 reads TGTGCCAGCAGCTTCGATAGCCTGGGGGAGCAGTACGTC. The chain uses TRBV7-9 and TRBJ2-7; no definite D call. This CDR3 has 13 amino acids. Germline V CDR1 and CDR2: SEHNR, FQNEAQ (reference sequence). V dropped 3 bases and J dropped 7 bases, with 13 bases sitting between them.

The CDR3 DNA reads TGTGCCAGCAGCTTCGGACTAGCGGGGGGACTCCAGTACTTC. It codes for CASSFGLAGGLQYF. The V call is TRBV5-6, the J call TRBJ2-5; TRBD2 aligns across 14 bases. V trimming: 2 bases; J trimming: 10 bases; junction bases outside the gene matches: 4. Germline V gene sequence: CDR1 SGHDT, CDR2 YYEEEE. CDR3 size: 14 residues.

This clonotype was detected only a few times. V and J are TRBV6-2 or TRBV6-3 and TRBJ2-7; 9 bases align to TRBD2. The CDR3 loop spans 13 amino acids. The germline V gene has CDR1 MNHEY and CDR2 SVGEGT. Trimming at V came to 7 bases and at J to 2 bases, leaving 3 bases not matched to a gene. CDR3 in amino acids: CASTLAGTYEQYV. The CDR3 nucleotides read TGTGCCAGCACCCTAGCGGGGACCTACGAGCAGTACGTC.

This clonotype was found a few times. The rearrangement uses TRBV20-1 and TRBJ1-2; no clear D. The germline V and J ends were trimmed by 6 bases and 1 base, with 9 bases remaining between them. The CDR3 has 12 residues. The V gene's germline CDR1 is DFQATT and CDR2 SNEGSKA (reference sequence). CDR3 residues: CSASTNNYGYTF. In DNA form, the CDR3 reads TGCAGTGCCTCGACAAATAACTATGGCTACACCTTC.

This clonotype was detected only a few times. The DNA for the CDR3 is TGTGCCAGCAGTGAAATTACTGGACAGCCCCAGCATTTT. This codes for CASSEITGQPQHF. The rearrangement joins TRBV6-1 to TRBJ1-5; D gene uncertain. Between the trimmed V and J ends, which lost 2 bases and 7 bases, there was a span of 9 bases. CDR1 is MNHNS and CDR2 is SASEGT in the germline V gene. This CDR3 has 13 residues.

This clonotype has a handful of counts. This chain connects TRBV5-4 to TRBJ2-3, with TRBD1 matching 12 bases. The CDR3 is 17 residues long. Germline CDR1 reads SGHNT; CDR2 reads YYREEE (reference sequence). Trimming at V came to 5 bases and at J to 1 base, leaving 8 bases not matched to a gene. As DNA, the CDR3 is TGTGCCAGCAGGCCGGGGACAGGGGGCGAGGGCACAGATACGCAGTATTTT. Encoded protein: CASRPGTGGEGTDTQYF.

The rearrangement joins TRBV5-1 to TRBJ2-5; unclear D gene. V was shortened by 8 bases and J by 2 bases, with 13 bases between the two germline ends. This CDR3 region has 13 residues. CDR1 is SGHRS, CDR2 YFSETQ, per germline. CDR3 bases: TGCGCCAGTCGCCCCCTCCTACAAGAGACCCAGTACTTC. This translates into CASRPLLQETQYF. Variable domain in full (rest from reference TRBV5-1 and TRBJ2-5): KAGVTQTPRYLIKTRGQQVTLSCSPISGHRSVSWYQQTPGQGLQFLFEYFSETQRNKGNFPGRFSGRQFSNSRSEMNVSTLELGDSALYLCASRPLLQETQYFGPGTRLLVL.

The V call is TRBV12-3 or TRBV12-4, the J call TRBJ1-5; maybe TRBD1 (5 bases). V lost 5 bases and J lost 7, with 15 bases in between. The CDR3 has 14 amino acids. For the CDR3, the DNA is TGTGCCAGCAGTACGAGGGGCATAGTGCAGCCCCAGCATTTT. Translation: CASSTRGIVQPQHF.